Below, one T cell receptor beta chain is given with its context. These data are taken from a study of blood T cell repertoires in COVID-19. The CDR3 contains 17 residues. Profiled with immunoSEQ multiplex PCR; TCRdb holds only in-frame clones, not every one. Here the sample spans tens of thousands of clones, over 75% being singletons. Sample: peripheral blood. The V and J genes are TRBV21-1 and TRBJ2-2; the table gives TRBD1 as D, unverified against the DNA. TRBV21-1 is reported as a pseudogene. This clonotype was obtained from an older man with acute or convalescent COVID-19. CDR3 in DNA: TGTGCCAGCAGCACAACACAGGGGTTCGGGAACACCGGGGAGCTGTTTTTT. This translates into CASSTTQGFGNTGELFF.